This passage covers 32 T cell receptor beta chains from one sample sequenced in a study of shared clonotypes between healthy human individuals (dated by TCRdb to about 2020). Receptor libraries were prepared by the immunoSEQ multiplex PCR assay. TCRdb took over this immuneACCESS table, retaining in-frame rearrangements with V and J assigned. Such tables are incomplete; in checked studies, under half of the missing clones stem from an unresolved V gene, and the remainder is unexplained. Here the sample has about half a million clones; about 80% occur a single time. Jointly, the top ten make up about 12% of the sample. The sequenced sample was PBMCs. These receptors all come from a woman aged 40 to 49 in good health. Some clones in this sample may be carry-over from other donors' samples.

This chain connects TRBV2 to TRBJ1-1; D is ambiguous. CDR1 and CDR2 (germline): SNHLY, FYNNEI. CDR3 length: 13 amino acids. Trimming left V 6 bases short and J 8 bases short, with 16 bases between. Here the CDR3 DNA reads TGTGCCAGCAGGGTGGGCGGTCCCGGGGAAGCTTTCTTT. It is translated as CASRVGGPGEAFF.

This rearrangement joins TRBV6-6 to TRBJ2-6; D gene uncertain. The CDR3 loop spans 15 amino acids. Germline V gene sequence: CDR1 MNHNY, CDR2 SVGAGI (reference sequence). Deletions cut 6 bases from V and 0 bases from J, with 9 bases between. CDR3 region: CASSNSISGANVLTF. DNA for the CDR3: TGTGCCAGCAGCAACAGCATCTCTGGGGCCAACGTCCTGACTTTC.

This chain uses TRBV7-9 with TRBJ1-6; D may be TRBD1 (5 bases). CDR1 and CDR2 (germline): SEHNR, FQNEAQ (reference sequence). The CDR3 is 14 residues long. Between the trimmed V and J ends, which lost 3 bases and 6 bases, there was a span of 9 bases. The CDR3 here is CASSFGQVNSPLHF. The DNA of the CDR3 is TGTGCCAGCAGCTTCGGACAAGTTAATTCACCCCTCCACTTT.

The chain is built from TRBV28 and TRBJ1-2, with D hard to call. This CDR3 comprises 12 residues. V gave up 8 bases and J gave up 0 bases, with 7 bases separating them. Germline V gene data show CDR1 as MDHEN and CDR2 as SYDVKM. CDR3 in amino acids: CASAIANYGYTF. The DNA of the CDR3 is TGTGCCAGCGCTATAGCTAACTATGGCTACACCTTC.

The chain uses TRBV5-1 and TRBJ2-2; D not resolved. V was pared by 1 base and J by 1 base, with 11 bases between. The CDR3 contains 16 residues. Germline V CDR1 and CDR2: SGHRS, YFSETQ. The CDR3 DNA follows: TGCGCCAGCAGCTTGCGAGCCCAACTGAACACCGGGGAGCTGTTTTTT. Translated, it gives CASSLRAQLNTGELFF.

The J gene is TRBJ2-1, the V gene TRBV5-1, with 12 positions matching TRBD1. This CDR3 has 16 amino acids. CDR1 and CDR2 from the germline V gene are SGHRS and YFSETQ. V was clipped by 4 bases and J by 9 bases; unmatched bases: 11. CDR3 in amino acids: CASSPAVGQGASEQFF. The CDR3 DNA reads TGCGCCAGCAGCCCGGCCGTGGGACAGGGGGCAAGTGAGCAGTTCTTC.

The CDR3 sequence is CATGGTSFYEQYF. DNA of the CDR3: TGTGCCACCGGGGGGACTAGCTTCTACGAGCAGTACTTC. The V gene is TRBV28, the J gene TRBJ2-7, with TRBD2 identical over 9 bases. Germline-derived CDR1 and CDR2 are MDHEN and SYDVKM. Trimming removed 10 bases from V and 3 bases from J; junction bases left unmatched: 7. This CDR3 region has 13 residues.

The rearrangement joins TRBV29-1 to TRBJ1-2; TRBD1 aligns across 11 bases. CDR3 length: 13 residues. CDR1 SQVTM and CDR2 ANQGSEA come from the germline V gene. Trimming at V came to 7 bases and at J to 2 bases, leaving 3 bases not matched to a gene. This CDR3 is CSAWTGGNYGYTF. CDR3 DNA sequence: TGCAGCGCCTGGACAGGGGGCAACTATGGCTACACCTTC.

The J gene is TRBJ2-7, the V gene TRBV28; no definite D call. The CDR3 spans 14 residues. V dropped 8 bases and J dropped 0 bases, with 14 bases sitting between them. Germline-derived CDR1 and CDR2 are MDHEN and SYDVKM. CDR3 nucleotide sequence: TGTGCCAGCGTCTCCCCCGCGGTCTCCTACGAGCAGTACTTC. It is translated as CASVSPAVSYEQYF.

The chain employs TRBV5-1 and TRBJ2-7; TRBD2 aligns across 8 bases. The V segment lost 4 bases and the J segment 2 bases; nucleotides outside the gene matches: 11. The CDR3 is 16 amino acids. Per germline, CDR1 SGHRS and CDR2 YFSETQ. The CDR3 reads CASSPSPLAGTYEQYF. The CDR3 nucleotides read TGCGCCAGCAGCCCGAGCCCCCTAGCGGGTACCTACGAGCAGTACTTC. Complete variable domain (other parts from reference TRBV5-1 and TRBJ2-7): KAGVTQTPRYLIKTRGQQVTLSCSPISGHRSVSWYQQTPGQGLQFLFEYFSETQRNKGNFPGRFSGRQFSNSRSEMNVSTLELGDSALYLCASSPSPLAGTYEQYFGPGTRLTVT.

The rearrangement links TRBV5-1 to TRBJ2-1; TRBD1 matches 10 bases. CDR3 length: 15 amino acids. The germline CDR1 and CDR2 sequences are SGHRS and YFSETQ. V was pared by 4 bases and J by 4 bases, with 5 bases of the junction left unmatched. The CDR3 protein is CASSPGQGGYNEQFF. For the CDR3, the DNA is TGCGCCAGCAGCCCAGGACAGGGGGGATACAATGAGCAGTTCTTC.

This clone was detected many times. V usage is TRBV30 and J usage is TRBJ2-1, with 8 bases identical to TRBD2. CDR3 length: 14 amino acids. Germline values: CDR1 GTSNPN, CDR2 SVGIG (reference sequence). Trimming at V came to 3 bases and at J to 9 bases, leaving 10 bases not matched to a gene. CDR3 sequence reads: CAWRGGGAGVEQFF. In DNA, the CDR3 is TGTGCCTGGAGAGGAGGAGGAGCGGGAGTTGAGCAGTTCTTC.

J is TRBJ2-7 and V is TRBV6-1; D ambiguous. The germline CDR1 and CDR2 sequences are MNHNS and SASEGT. Trimming stripped 4 bases from V and 4 bases from J, with 20 bases between. The CDR3 contains 16 residues. The CDR3 DNA follows: TGTGCCAGCAGTGTCGTTTTGACGGTGGAAGGGTACGAGCAGTACTTC. Its translation is CASSVVLTVEGYEQYF.

The rearrangement uses TRBV30 and TRBJ2-3; 8 bases line up with TRBD2. J was trimmed by 5 bases and V by 1 base; bases with no gene match: 5. The CDR3 sequence is 14 residues long. Germline lookup yields CDR1 GTSNPN and CDR2 SVGIG (reference sequence). The CDR3 DNA reads as TGTGCCTGGAGTGGGGGGACTAGTATAGATACGCAGTATTTT. This codes for CAWSGGTSIDTQYF.

The genes are TRBV6-1 and TRBJ2-3; 7 nucleotides match TRBD1. Per germline, CDR1 MNHNS and CDR2 SASEGT. Unmatched junction bases numbered 7, after V lost 1 base and J lost 6 bases. The CDR3 runs 15 residues. The CDR3 nucleotides are TGTGCCAGCAGTGAAGAAAGACAGGGTACCGATACGCAGTATTTT. Translated: CASSEERQGTDTQYF.

The rearrangement joins TRBV18 to TRBJ1-5, with D possibly TRBD1 on 5 matching bases. V lost 3 bases and J 2 bases, leaving 17 bases between the germline ends. Germline V gives CDR1 KGHSH, CDR2 LQKENI. The CDR3 length is 17 residues. CDR3 coding DNA: TGTGCCAGCTCACCGACAATTAGGGGTAGGGGCAATCAGCCCCAGCATTTT. It encodes CASSPTIRGRGNQPQHF.

The chain recombines TRBV7-2 with TRBJ2-3; D may match TRBD1 or TRBD2 (5 bases each). CDR3 length: 12 amino acids. Germline V lookup: CDR1 SGHTA, CDR2 FQGNSA. V was cut by 8 bases and J by 2 bases, with 8 bases left in between. The CDR3 spells CASGGATDTQYF. The CDR3 DNA follows: TGTGCCAGCGGGGGTGCCACAGATACGCAGTATTTT.

The chain uses TRBV15 and TRBJ2-1; 9 nucleotides agree with TRBD2. Germline V gene lookup returns CDR1 LNHNV and CDR2 YYDKDF (reference sequence). The trim removed 6 bases at V and 9 bases at J, leaving 3 bases unmatched. CDR3 size: 12 residues. CDR3 in amino acids: CATSYSGSEQFF. The CDR3 region has the DNA TGTGCCACCAGTTATAGCGGGAGTGAGCAGTTCTTC.

The rearrangement uses TRBV7-2 and TRBJ2-7; 10 nucleotides align to TRBD2. With V trimmed by 2 bases and J by 5 bases, 3 bases remained unmatched. Germline CDR1 SGHTA, CDR2 FQGNSA. CDR3 length: 14 amino acids. CDR3 in DNA: TGTGCCAGCAGCTTACTAGCGGGAGTTAACGAGCAGTACTTC. Translating gives CASSLLAGVNEQYF.

The V gene is TRBV7-9, the J gene TRBJ2-1; possible D gene TRBD2, 6 bases. CDR3 length: 15 residues. In germline, CDR1 is SEHNR, CDR2 FQNEAQ (reference sequence). V lost 5 bases, J lost 4 bases, and 15 bases lay in between. The CDR3 DNA reads as TGTGCCAGCAGCCCGGCGGGGTTTGCATACAATGAGCAGTTCTTC. Protein: CASSPAGFAYNEQFF.

Regarding this clone: In the same sample, other DNA sequences code for this CDR3. The chain uses TRBV5-1 and TRBJ2-5, with 8 bases lining up with TRBD1. Germline lookup yields CDR1 SGHRS and CDR2 YFSETQ. The CDR3 is 14 residues long. The trim removed 4 bases at V and 5 bases at J, leaving 7 bases unmatched. CDR3 bases: TGCGCCAGCAGCCCGGACAGGGTCGGGGAGACCCAGTACTTC. This translates into CASSPDRVGETQYF.

The genes are TRBV4-1 and TRBJ2-5; unclear D gene. The V gene's germline CDR1 is MGHRA and CDR2 YSYEKL. CDR3 length: 14 amino acids. With 1 base removed from V and 4 bases from J, the gap between germline ends came to 10 bases. CDR3 sequence: CASSQVRWGETQYF. In DNA form, the CDR3 reads TGCGCCAGCAGCCAAGTCCGCTGGGGAGAGACCCAGTACTTC.

Worth noting for this clone: A far larger clone is one base from this, pointing to a likely read error. Other DNA sequences from this sample encode an identical CDR3 as well. The chain recombines TRBV9 with TRBJ1-1, with D hard to call. The CDR3 loop spans 15 amino acids. The V gene's germline CDR1 is SGDLS and CDR2 YYNGEE. This CDR3 is CASSPRPGLNTEAFF. In nucleotides, the CDR3 is TGTGCCAGCAGCCCTCGCCCCGGGCTGAACACTGAAGCCTTCTTT. The full variable domain, with the rest looked up from reference TRBV9 and TRBJ1-1, is DSGVTQTPKHLITATGQRVTLRCSPRSGDLSVYWYQQSLDQGLQFLIQYYNGEERAKGNILERFSAQQFPDLHSELNLSSLELGDSALYFCASSPRPGLNTEAFFGQGTRLTVV.

CDR3 sequence: CASRSDRYTEAFF. The DNA of the CDR3 is TGTGCCAGCAGATCGGACAGATACACTGAAGCTTTCTTT. V usage is TRBV28 and J usage is TRBJ1-1, with D perhaps TRBD1 (6 bases). Germline CDR1 is MDHEN and CDR2 is SYDVKM. The CDR3 contains 13 residues. V lost 6 bases and J 3 bases, leaving 11 bases between the germline ends.

This clone was observed at least ten times. A junction end diverges from the germline sequence, so it may reflect a read error. V usage is TRBV7-2 and J usage is TRBJ1-2; D call uncertain. This CDR3 region has 14 residues. Per germline, CDR1 SGHTA and CDR2 FQGNSA. The CDR3 spells CASSATPPVDGYTF. CDR3 sequence (DNA): TGTGCCAGCAGCGCAACTCCACCGGTAGATGGTTACACCTTC.

This clone showed up just once. A much larger clone lies a single base off, so this may be a read error. The sample has other DNA sequences that encode this CDR3 too. V usage is TRBV30 and J usage is TRBJ2-2; D not certain. This CDR3 is 13 amino acids long. Germline CDR1 reads GTSNPN; CDR2 reads SVGIG (reference sequence). V was clipped by 1 base and J by 7 bases, with 10 bases between them. The CDR3 is CAWSDRRVGELFF. The CDR3, as DNA: TGTGCCTGGAGTGACCGTCGTGTCGGGGAGCTGTTTTTT. Full variable domain (remainder filled in from reference TRBV30 and TRBJ2-2): SQTIHQWPATLVQPVGSPLSLECTVEGTSNPNLYWYRQAAGRGLQLLFYSVGIGQISSEVPQNLSASRPQDRQFILSSKKLLLSDSGFYLCAWSDRRVGELFFGEGSRLTVL.

In DNA form, the CDR3 reads TGTGCCAGCAGTGAACTCCCGGGGTGGCGGCAGCATTTT. It codes for CASSELPGWRQHF. The J gene is TRBJ1-5, the V gene TRBV6-1; no reliable D call. CDR3 length: 13 amino acids. The V and J ends lost 2 bases and 13 bases respectively, with 15 bases between them. Germline-derived CDR1 and CDR2 are MNHNS and SASEGT.

At least ten counts were recorded for this clone. This rearrangement joins TRBV5-5 to TRBJ1-4, with D unresolved. Germline V CDR1 and CDR2: SGHKS, YYEKEE (reference sequence). This CDR3 spans 15 amino acids. V lost 4 bases and J lost 0, with 10 bases in between. The CDR3 spells CASSPLVATNEKLFF. DNA of the CDR3: TGTGCCAGCAGCCCCCTGGTCGCAACTAATGAAAAACTGTTTTTT.

The V gene is TRBV2, the J gene TRBJ1-5; perhaps TRBD1 as D (5 bases). The CDR3 spans 13 residues. Deletions cut 11 bases from V and 2 bases from J, with 13 bases between. CDR1 is SNHLY and CDR2 is FYNNEI in the germline V gene. The CDR3 DNA reads TGTGCCGGCTCGATAGGGGGCAATCAGCCCCAGCATTTT. This encodes CAGSIGGNQPQHF. Supplemented by reference TRBV2 and TRBJ1-5, the full variable domain reads EPEVTQTPSHQVTQMGQEVILRCVPISNHLYFYWYRQILGQKVEFLVSFYNNEISEKSEIFDDQFSVERPDGSNFTLKIRSTKLEDSAMYFCAGSIGGNQPQHFGDGTRLSIL.

The rearrangement joins TRBV2 to TRBJ2-1; no definite D call. Trimming stripped 4 bases from V and 6 bases from J, with 7 bases between. The CDR3 has 12 residues. From germline, CDR1 is SNHLY and CDR2 FYNNEI. CDR3 in DNA: TGTGCCAGCAGTGTACTTCTCAATGAGCAGTTCTTC. It specifies CASSVLLNEQFF.

The rearrangement uses TRBV7-9 and TRBJ2-1; D is unresolved. V was trimmed by 8 bases and J by 10 bases, leaving 15 bases between them. The germline gives CDR1 SEHNR, CDR2 FQNEAQ (reference sequence). The CDR3 length is 12 residues. This chain's CDR3 is CASLVVPEEQFF. In DNA, the CDR3 is TGTGCCAGCCTTGTTGTACCAGAAGAGCAGTTCTTC.

With respect to this clone: This may stem from a read error, because a much larger clone lies one nucleotide away. This CDR3 is missing its conserved last phenylalanine or tryptophan, likely due to a read error. The chain is built from TRBV7-8 and TRBJ1-1, with D unresolved. Trimming took off 2 bases at V and 1 base at J, with 5 bases between the two ends. The CDR3 length is 13 residues. Per the germline V gene, CDR1 is SGHVS and CDR2 is FQNEAQ. CDR3 sequence (DNA): TGTGCCAGCAGCTTAACGGGGAACACTGAAGCTTTCCTT. This codes for CASSLTGNTEAFL.